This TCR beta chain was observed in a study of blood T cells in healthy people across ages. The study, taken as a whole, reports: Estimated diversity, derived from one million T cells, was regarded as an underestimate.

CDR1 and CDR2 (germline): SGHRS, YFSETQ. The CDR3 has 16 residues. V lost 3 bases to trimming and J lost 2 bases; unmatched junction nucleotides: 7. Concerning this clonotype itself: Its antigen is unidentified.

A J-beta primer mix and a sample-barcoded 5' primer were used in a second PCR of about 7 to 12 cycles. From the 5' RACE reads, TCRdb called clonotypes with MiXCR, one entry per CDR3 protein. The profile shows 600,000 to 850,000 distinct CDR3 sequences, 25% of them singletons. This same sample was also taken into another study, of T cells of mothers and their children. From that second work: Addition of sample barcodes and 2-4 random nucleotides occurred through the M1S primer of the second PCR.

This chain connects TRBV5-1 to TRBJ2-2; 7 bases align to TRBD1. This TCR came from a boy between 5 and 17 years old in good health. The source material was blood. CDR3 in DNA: TGCGCCAGCAGCTGGACAGGAGCGTCAAACACCGGGGAGCTGTTTTTT. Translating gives CASSWTGASNTGELFF.